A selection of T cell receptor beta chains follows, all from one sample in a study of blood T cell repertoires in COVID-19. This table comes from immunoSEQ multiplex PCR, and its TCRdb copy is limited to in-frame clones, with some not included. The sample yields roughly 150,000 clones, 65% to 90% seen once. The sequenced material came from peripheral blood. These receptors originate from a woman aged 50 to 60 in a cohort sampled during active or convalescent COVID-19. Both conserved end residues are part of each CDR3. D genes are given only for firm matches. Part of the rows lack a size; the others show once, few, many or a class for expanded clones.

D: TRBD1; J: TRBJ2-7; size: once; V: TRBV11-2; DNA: TGTGCCAGCAGCCCGGGGGGACAGGGATGGTACTACGAGCAGTACTTC; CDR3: CASSPGGQGWYYEQYF
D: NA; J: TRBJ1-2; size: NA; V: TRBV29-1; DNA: TGCAGCGTTGAAGCAAGAATTTCCGGGATTTATGGCTACACCTTC; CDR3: CSVEARISGIYGYTF
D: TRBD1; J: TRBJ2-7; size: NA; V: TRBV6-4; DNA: TGTGCCAGCAGTAACAGGGGGCCCCACTACGAGCAGTACTTC; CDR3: CASSNRGPHYEQYF
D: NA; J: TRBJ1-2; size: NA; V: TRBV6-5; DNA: TGTGCCAGCAGTTACGGTAGCGGAGCCTTCACCTTC; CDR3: CASSYGSGAFTF
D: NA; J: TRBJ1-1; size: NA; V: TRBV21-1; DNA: TGTGCCAGCAGCGAAGGAAGACATTTCCAGGCTTTCTTT; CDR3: CASSEGRHFQAFF
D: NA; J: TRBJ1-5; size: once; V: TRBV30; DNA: TGTGCCTGGGGCGGCGGGGGCAATCAGCCCCAGCATTTT; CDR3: CAWGGGGNQPQHF
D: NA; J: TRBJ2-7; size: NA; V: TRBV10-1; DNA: TGCGCCAGCAGTGAGTGCTATTACGAGCAGTACTTC; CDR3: CASSECYYEQYF
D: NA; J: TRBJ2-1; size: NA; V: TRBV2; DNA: TGTGCCAGCAGTGAACAGACCCAGGCCTACAATGAGCAGTTCTTC; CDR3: CASSEQTQAYNEQFF
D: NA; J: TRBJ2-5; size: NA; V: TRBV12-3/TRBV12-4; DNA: TGTGCCAGCAGTGACCTCGGGGAGACCCAGTACTTC; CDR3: CASSDLGETQYF
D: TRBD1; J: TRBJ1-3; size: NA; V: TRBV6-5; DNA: TGTGCCAGCAGTTACCAGGGACAGGGGAGCACCATATATTTT; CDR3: CASSYQGQGSTIYF
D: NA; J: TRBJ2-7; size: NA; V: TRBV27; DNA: TGTGCCAGCAGTTTAGTCTTCGACAGCGCCTACGAGCAGTACTTC; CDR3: CASSLVFDSAYEQYF
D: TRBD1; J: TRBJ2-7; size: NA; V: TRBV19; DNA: TGTGCCAGTAGTGCAGGGGACAGCTGGTACGAGCAGTACTTC; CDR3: CASSAGDSWYEQYF
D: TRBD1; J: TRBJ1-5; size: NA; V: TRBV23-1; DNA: TGCGCCAGCAGTCAATCGGCTAACAGGGGTGGTCAGCCCCAGCATTTT; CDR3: CASSQSANRGGQPQHF
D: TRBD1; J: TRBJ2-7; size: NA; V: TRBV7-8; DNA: TGTGCCAGCAGCCAGGGACAGGGCTCCTACGAGCAGTACTTC; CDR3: CASSQGQGSYEQYF
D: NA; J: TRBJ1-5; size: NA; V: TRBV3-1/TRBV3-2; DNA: TGTGCCAGCAGCCCCTCAGGGGATAGCAATCAGCCCCAGCATTTT; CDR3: CASSPSGDSNQPQHF
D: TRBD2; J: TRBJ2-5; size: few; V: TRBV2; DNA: TGTGCCAGCAGTGGGGGCGGGGCTAGCGGGGAGACCCAGTACTTC; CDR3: CASSGGGASGETQYF
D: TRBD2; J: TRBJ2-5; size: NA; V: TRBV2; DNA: TGTGCCAGCAAGGGAGCGGGGGGGGACAGTTCTTCCCAGTACTTC; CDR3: CASKGAGGDSSSQYF
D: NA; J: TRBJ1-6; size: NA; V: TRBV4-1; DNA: TGCGCCAGCAGCCAAGATCGGGAATGGAATTCACCCCTCCACTTT; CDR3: CASSQDREWNSPLHF
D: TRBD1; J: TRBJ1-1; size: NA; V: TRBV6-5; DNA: TGTGCCAGCAGTCGACAGGGGCGTACTGAAGCTTTCTTT; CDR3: CASSRQGRTEAFF
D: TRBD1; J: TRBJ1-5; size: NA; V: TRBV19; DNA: TGTGCCACCTGGACAGGGAGGGATCAGCCCCAGCATTTT; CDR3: CATWTGRDQPQHF
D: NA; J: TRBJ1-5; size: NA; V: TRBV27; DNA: TGTGCCAGCAGTTTTTCAGGCTTAAGCAATCAGCCCCAGCATTTT; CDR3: CASSFSGLSNQPQHF
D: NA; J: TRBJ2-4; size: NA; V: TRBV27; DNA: TGTGCCAGCAGTTTACGCGGGGAGGTAAACATTCAGTACTTC; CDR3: CASSLRGEVNIQYF
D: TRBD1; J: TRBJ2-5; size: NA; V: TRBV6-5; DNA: TGTGCCAGCAAAGGGACAGGGGTAGAGACCCAGTACTTC; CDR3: CASKGTGVETQYF
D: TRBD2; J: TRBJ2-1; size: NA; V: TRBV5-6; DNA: TGTGCCAGCAGCCGTCTCGCGGGGGGGACCTATGAGCAGTTCTTC; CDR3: CASSRLAGGTYEQFF
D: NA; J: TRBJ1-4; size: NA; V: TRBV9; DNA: TGTGCCAGCAGCGTAGGCGGAACAACTAATGAAAAACTGTTTTTT; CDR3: CASSVGGTTNEKLFF
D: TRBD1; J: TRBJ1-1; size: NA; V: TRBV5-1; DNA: TGCGCCAGCAGGGTGACAGGGGAAAACACTGAAGCTTTCTTT; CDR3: CASRVTGENTEAFF
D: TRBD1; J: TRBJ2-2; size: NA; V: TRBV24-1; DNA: TGTGCCACCAGTGAAGGACAGGGGGCGACCGGGGAGCTGTTTTTT; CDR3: CATSEGQGATGELFF
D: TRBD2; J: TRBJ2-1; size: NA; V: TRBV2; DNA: TGTGCCAGCAGTGAGATGACTAGCGGAAATGAGCAGTTCTTC; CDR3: CASSEMTSGNEQFF
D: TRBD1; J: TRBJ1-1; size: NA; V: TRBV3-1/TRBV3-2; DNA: TGTGCCAGCAGGGAACAGGGGGCGAACACTGAAGCTTTCTTT; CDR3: CASREQGANTEAFF
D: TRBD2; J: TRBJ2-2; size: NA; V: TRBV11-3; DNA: TGTGCCAGCAGCCAACTAGCGGGGGGGCAAACCGGGGAGCTGTTTTTT; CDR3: CASSQLAGGQTGELFF
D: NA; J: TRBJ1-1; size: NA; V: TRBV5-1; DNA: TGCGCCAGCAGCTTGGTTAGGGGGTTGGGCACTGAAGCTTTCTTT; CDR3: CASSLVRGLGTEAFF
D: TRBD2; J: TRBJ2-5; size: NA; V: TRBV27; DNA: TGTGCCAGCAGTCCCGGGGGGAGTACGAAGACCCAGTACTTC; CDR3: CASSPGGSTKTQYF
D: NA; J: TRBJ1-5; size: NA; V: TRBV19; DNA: TGTGCCAGTAGCAAAGGGGGTGGGTACGGTGGCAATCAGCCCCAGCATTTT; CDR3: CASSKGGGYGGNQPQHF
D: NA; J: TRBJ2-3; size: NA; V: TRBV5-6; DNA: TGTGCCAGCAGCCCGACGACAGTTAGCACAGATACGCAGTATTTT; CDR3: CASSPTTVSTDTQYF
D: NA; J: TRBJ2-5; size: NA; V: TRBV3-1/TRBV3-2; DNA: TGTGCCAGCAGCCAGGAGGGTCGACCGGAGACCCAGTACTTC; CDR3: CASSQEGRPETQYF
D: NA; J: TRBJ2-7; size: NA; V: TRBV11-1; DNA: TGTGCCAGCAGCTTACTGACATCCTACGAGCAGTACTTC; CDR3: CASSLLTSYEQYF
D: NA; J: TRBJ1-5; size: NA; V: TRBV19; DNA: TGTGCCAGTAGTTCCGAGTACAATCAGCCCCAGCATTTT; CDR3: CASSSEYNQPQHF
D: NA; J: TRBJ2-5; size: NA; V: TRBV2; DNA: TGTGCCAGCAGTGTCCAGTCGGAGACCCAGTACTTC; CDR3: CASSVQSETQYF
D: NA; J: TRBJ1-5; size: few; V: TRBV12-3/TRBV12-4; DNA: TGTGCCAGCAGCACACAGCGGGATCAGCCCCAGCATTTT; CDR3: CASSTQRDQPQHF
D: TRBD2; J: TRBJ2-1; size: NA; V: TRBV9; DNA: TGTGCCAGCAGCGTAGTTGGGACTAGCGGGGGGGCCAATGAGCAGTTCTTC; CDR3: CASSVVGTSGGANEQFF
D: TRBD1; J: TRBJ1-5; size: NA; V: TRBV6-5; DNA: TGTGCCACGGACAGGGGGTTTGGCAATCAGCCCCAGCATTTT; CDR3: CATDRGFGNQPQHF
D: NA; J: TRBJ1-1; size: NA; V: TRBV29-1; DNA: TGCAGCGTCGAAACAGGGTGGGGCACTGAAGCTTTCTTT; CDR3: CSVETGWGTEAFF